Each of the 13 T cell receptor beta chains below was sequenced from the same sample in a study of shared clonotypes between healthy human individuals (dated by TCRdb to 2020 to 2021). Receptors were amplified or captured by the immunoSEQ multiplex PCR assay. TCRdb re-hosts the immuneACCESS table, in-frame sequences only. Its copies lack some clones; in the studies checked, an unresolved V gene accounts for under half of them, and the cause for the rest is not known. This sample is represented by 650,000 to 700,000 clones; less than 95% of them were singletons. The ten largest clones take up 34% of the sample. Material: memory CD8+ T cells from PBMCs. The cell subset or site label here, explained by the study, means: CD45RO+ cells pooled with CCR7-negative TemRA cells. Receptors were obtained from a man aged 18 to 29 in good health. Some clones in this sample may be carry-over from other donors' samples.

This chain connects TRBV5-5 to TRBJ2-7, with D perhaps being TRBD1 or TRBD2 (5 bases each). The CDR3 covers 19 residues. V was pared by 4 bases and J by 3 bases, with 29 bases between. Germline V gene data show CDR1 as SGHKS and CDR2 as YYEKEE (reference sequence). CDR3 sequence reads: CASSERTVNRDGPHYEQYF. The CDR3 DNA follows: TGTGCCAGCAGCGAACGCACCGTAAACCGGGACGGACCACACTACGAGCAGTACTTC.

The gene calls are TRBV4-1 and TRBJ2-2; TRBD1 matches 9 bases. J lost 1 base, V lost 1 base, and 7 bases had no gene match. The germline V gene encodes CDR1 MGHRA and CDR2 YSYEKL. The CDR3 sequence is 18 residues long. The CDR3 region is CASSQVWEDRGNTGELFF. CDR3 nucleotides: TGCGCCAGCAGCCAAGTATGGGAGGACAGGGGGAACACCGGGGAGCTGTTTTTT.

This clone showed up just a few times. The chain links TRBV25-1 to TRBJ1-1; D unresolved. From germline, CDR1 is MGHDK and CDR2 SYGVNS. Trimming took 2 bases from V and 1 from J, leaving 8 bases between them. The CDR3 covers 14 residues. In DNA, the CDR3 is TGTGCCAGCAGTGAAGGGTGGGCGAACACTGAAGCTTTCTTT. It specifies CASSEGWANTEAFF.

The V call is TRBV4-1, the J call TRBJ2-3, with D possibly TRBD2 on 5 matching bases. The ends were cut back, 1 base at V and 0 bases at J, with 8 bases in the middle. The CDR3 length is 15 residues. Germline V gene sequence: CDR1 MGHRA, CDR2 YSYEKL. The CDR3 DNA follows: TGCGCCAGCAGCCAAGTAGCGTTGAGCACAGATACGCAGTATTTT. Translating gives CASSQVALSTDTQYF.

The chain employs TRBV28 and TRBJ2-1; 10 positions agree with TRBD2. The CDR3 sequence is 17 residues long. CDR1 is MDHEN, CDR2 SYDVKM, per germline. J gave up 8 bases and V 3 bases, and 13 bases lay outside the gene matches. The CDR3: CASSFSVSGGRGDEQFF. The CDR3 DNA reads as TGTGCCAGCAGTTTCTCCGTTAGCGGGGGGCGGGGCGATGAGCAGTTCTTC. The complete variable domain, with remaining parts taken from reference TRBV28 and TRBJ2-1, reads DVKVTQSSRYLVKRTGEKVFLECVQDMDHENMFWYRQDPGLGLRLIYFSYDVKMKEKGDIPEGYSVSREKKERFSLILESASTNQTSMYLCASSFSVSGGRGDEQFFGPGTRLTVL.

The chain employs TRBV9 and TRBJ2-3; TRBD2 is a possible D gene (6 bases). V lost 4 bases and J 4 bases, leaving 13 bases between the germline ends. Germline V lookup: CDR1 SGDLS, CDR2 YYNGEE. The CDR3 is 14 residues long. The CDR3 nucleotides are TGTGCCAGCAGCCGACCTGGGGACTCAGATACGCAGTATTTT. It translates to CASSRPGDSDTQYF.

This clone has more than one count but fewer than ten. The chain recombines TRBV6-6 with TRBJ2-2, with D perhaps TRBD1 (6 bases). Deletions cut 3 bases from V and 6 bases from J, with 14 bases between. The CDR3 totals 15 residues. CDR1 is MNHNY, CDR2 SVGAGI, per germline (reference sequence). In nucleotides, the CDR3 is TGTGCCAGCAGTTATGCAGGGGAAGGTCCCGGGGAGCTGTTTTTT. Protein product: CASSYAGEGPGELFF.

V is TRBV7-2 and J is TRBJ1-2; 7 bases line up with TRBD1. The CDR3 has 12 amino acids. The ends lost 4 bases at V and 4 bases at J; junction bases unmatched: 0. The germline V gene has CDR1 SGHTA and CDR2 FQGNSA. The DNA of the CDR3 is TGTGCCAGCAGCTGGGACAGCTATGGCTACACCTTC. This gives the protein CASSWDSYGYTF.

The CDR3 spells CASSIGVIGEAFF. The CDR3 DNA reads as TGTGCCAGTAGTATAGGCGTGATTGGAGAAGCTTTCTTT. The V gene is TRBV19, the J gene TRBJ1-1; D unclear. V was cut by 1 base and J by 8 bases, with 11 bases left in between. In germline, CDR1 is LNHDA, CDR2 SQIVND (reference sequence). This CDR3 comprises 13 residues.

The CDR3 DNA sequence: TGTGCCAGCAGCACGAACGGACTAGCGGGGCTGAACACCGGGGAGCTGTTTTTT. It is translated as CASSTNGLAGLNTGELFF. The chain carries TRBV7-6 and TRBJ2-2; TRBD2 agrees at 12 bases. The CDR3 is made up of 18 amino acids. J gave up 1 base and V 5 bases, and 8 bases lay outside the gene matches. Looked up from germline, CDR1 is SGHVS and CDR2 is FNYEAQ.

V and J are TRBV28 and TRBJ2-7; D is unresolved. Germline V gene lookup returns CDR1 MDHEN and CDR2 SYDVKM. This CDR3 spans 12 amino acids. The V end was cut by 9 bases, the J end by 0 bases, with 9 bases between. The CDR3 loop reads CARDLSSYEQYF. The CDR3, as DNA: TGTGCCAGGGACCTTAGCTCCTACGAGCAGTACTTC. Complete variable domain (other parts from reference TRBV28 and TRBJ2-7): DVKVTQSSRYLVKRTGEKVFLECVQDMDHENMFWYRQDPGLGLRLIYFSYDVKMKEKGDIPEGYSVSREKKERFSLILESASTNQTSMYLCARDLSSYEQYFGPGTRLTVT.

The chain is built from TRBV7-3 and TRBJ1-1, with no clear D. Germline V gene sequence: CDR1 SGHTA, CDR2 FQGTGA. The CDR3 contains 10 residues. V lost 3 bases and J lost 9, with 5 bases in between. The CDR3, as DNA: TGTGCCAGCAGCTTGGTTCAAGCTTTCTTT. Translating gives CASSLVQAFF.

The chain carries TRBV9 and TRBJ1-1; unclear D gene. This CDR3 is 13 amino acids long. Trimming cost V 2 bases and J 5 bases, with 10 bases left between them. Germline CDR1 SGDLS, CDR2 YYNGEE. In DNA, the CDR3 is TGTGCCAGCAGCGTTAATCGAGGGACTGAAGCTTTCTTT. This translates into CASSVNRGTEAFF.